Sequencing of this T cell receptor (beta chain) was carried out in a study of response to subunit inactivated influenza vaccine. Study results and limitations: Authors suggested that a seasonal influenza vaccination recruits few new T cells each time.

MiXCR, run by TCRdb on the RT-PCR reads, gives a single entry per CDR3 protein. The sample lists about 780,000 distinct CDR3 sequences, roughly 20% occurring once. V gave up 0 bases and J gave up 5 bases, with 11 bases separating them. The V gene's germline CDR1 is SGDLS and CDR2 YYNGEE. This CDR3 has 14 residues. Concerning this clonotype itself: Antigen specificity is unknown.

This sequence was found in a man aged 45-60 years who received an inactivated influenza vaccine. This rearrangement joins TRBV9 to TRBJ1-2; D is undetermined. The sequences come from PBMCs from blood, collected approximately 5 days after vaccination. In DNA, the CDR3 is TGTGCCAGCAGCGTAGGGCCGGGAGGGTATGGCTACACCTTC. It encodes CASSVGPGGYGYTF. Based on the CDR3 plus reference TRBV9 and TRBJ1-2, the full variable domain is DSGVTQTPKHLITATGQRVTLRCSPRSGDLSVYWYQQSLDQGLQFLIQYYNGEERAKGNILERFSAQQFPDLHSELNLSSLELGDSALYFCASSVGPGGYGYTFGSGTRLTVV.